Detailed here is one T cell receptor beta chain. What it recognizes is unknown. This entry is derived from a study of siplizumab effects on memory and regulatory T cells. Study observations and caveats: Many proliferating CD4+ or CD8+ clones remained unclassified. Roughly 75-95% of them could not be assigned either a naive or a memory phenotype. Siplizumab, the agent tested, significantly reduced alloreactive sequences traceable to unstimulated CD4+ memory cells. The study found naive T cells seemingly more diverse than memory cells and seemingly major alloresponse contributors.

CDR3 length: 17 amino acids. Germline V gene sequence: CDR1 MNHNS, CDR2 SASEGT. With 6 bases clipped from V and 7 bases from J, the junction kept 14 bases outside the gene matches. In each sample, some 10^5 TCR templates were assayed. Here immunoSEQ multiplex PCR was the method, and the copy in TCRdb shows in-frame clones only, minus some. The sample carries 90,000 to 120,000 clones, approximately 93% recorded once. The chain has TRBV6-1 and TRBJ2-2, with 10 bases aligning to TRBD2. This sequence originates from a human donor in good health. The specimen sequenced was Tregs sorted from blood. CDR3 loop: CASREHLTSGIGGELFF. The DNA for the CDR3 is TGTGCCAGCAGGGAACATCTTACTAGCGGGATTGGCGGGGAGCTGTTTTTT.